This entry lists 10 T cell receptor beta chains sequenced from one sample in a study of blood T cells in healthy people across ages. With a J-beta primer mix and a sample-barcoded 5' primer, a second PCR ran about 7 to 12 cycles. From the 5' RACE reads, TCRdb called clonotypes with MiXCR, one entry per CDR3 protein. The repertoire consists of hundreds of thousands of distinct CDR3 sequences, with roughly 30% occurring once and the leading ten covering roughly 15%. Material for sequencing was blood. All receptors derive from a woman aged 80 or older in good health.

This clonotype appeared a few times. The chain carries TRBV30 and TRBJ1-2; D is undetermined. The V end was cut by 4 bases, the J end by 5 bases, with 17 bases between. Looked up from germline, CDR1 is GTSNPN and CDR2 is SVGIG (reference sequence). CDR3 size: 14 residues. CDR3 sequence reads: CAWTRGLRKYGYTF. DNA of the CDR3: TGTGCCTGGACCCGCGGACTCCGGAAGTATGGCTACACCTTC.

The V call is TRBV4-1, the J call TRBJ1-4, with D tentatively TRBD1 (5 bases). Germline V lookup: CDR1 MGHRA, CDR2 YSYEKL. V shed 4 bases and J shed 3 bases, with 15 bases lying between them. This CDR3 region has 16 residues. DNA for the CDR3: TGCGCCAGCAGCCCAGTGCCGAGAGGGGCTAATGAAAAACTGTTTTTT. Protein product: CASSPVPRGANEKLFF.

The CDR3 coding sequence is TGCAGTGCCCCCGTAGGAGGCCTGGGTGAAAAACTGTTTTTT. As protein: CSAPVGGLGEKLFF. The chain uses TRBV20-1 and TRBJ1-4; D is ambiguous. The V gene's germline CDR1 is DFQATT and CDR2 SNEGSKA (reference sequence). CDR3 size: 14 residues. Trimming pared 6 bases from V and 7 bases from J, leaving 18 bases between.

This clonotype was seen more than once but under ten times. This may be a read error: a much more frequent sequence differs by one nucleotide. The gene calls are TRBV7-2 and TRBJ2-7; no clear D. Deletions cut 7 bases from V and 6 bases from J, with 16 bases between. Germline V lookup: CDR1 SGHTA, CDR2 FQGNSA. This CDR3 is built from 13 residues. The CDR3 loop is CASNPEACGEQYF. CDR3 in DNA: TGTGCCAGCAATCCTGAGGCTTGTGGCGAGCAGTACTTC.

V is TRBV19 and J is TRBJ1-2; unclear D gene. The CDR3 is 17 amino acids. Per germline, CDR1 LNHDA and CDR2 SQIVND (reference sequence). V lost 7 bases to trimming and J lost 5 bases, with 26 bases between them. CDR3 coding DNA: TGTGCCAGTAACGCTATAGCGGGCAGCACGACTGGATATGGCTACACCTTC. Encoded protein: CASNAIAGSTTGYGYTF.

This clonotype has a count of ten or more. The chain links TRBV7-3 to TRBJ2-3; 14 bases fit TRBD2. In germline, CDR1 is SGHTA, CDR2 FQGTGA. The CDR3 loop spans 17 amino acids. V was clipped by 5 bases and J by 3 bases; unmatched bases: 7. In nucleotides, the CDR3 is TGTGCCAGCAGCCTAATAGGGACTAGCGGGGGTACAGATACGCAGTATTTT. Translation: CASSLIGTSGGTDTQYF.

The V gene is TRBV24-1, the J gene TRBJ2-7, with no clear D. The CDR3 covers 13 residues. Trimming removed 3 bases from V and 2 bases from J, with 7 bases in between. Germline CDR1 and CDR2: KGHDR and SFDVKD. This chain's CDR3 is CATSDTMTYEQYF. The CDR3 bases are TGTGCCACCAGTGATACAATGACCTACGAGCAGTACTTC.

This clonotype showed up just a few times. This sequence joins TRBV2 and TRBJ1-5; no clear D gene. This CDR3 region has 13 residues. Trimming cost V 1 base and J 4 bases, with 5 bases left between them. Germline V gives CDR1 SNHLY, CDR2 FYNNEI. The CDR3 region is CASSEGRNQPQHF. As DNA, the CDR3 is TGTGCCAGCAGTGAAGGGCGAAATCAGCCCCAGCATTTT.

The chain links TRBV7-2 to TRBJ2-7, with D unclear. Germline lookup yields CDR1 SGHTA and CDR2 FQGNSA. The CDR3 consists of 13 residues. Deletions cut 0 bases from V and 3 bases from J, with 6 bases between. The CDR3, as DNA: TGTGCCAGCAGCTTAGCCCCCGTCTACGAGCAGTACTTC. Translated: CASSLAPVYEQYF.

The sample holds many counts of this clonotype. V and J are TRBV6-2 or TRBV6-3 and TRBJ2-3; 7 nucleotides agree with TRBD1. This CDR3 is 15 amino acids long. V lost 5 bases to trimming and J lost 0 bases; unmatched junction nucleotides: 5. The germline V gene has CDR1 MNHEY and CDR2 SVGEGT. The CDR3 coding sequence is TGTGCCAGCAGTCGGGACAGCTGGAGCACAGATACGCAGTATTTT. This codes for CASSRDSWSTDTQYF.